The 9 T cell receptor beta chains presented below share a single source sample, sequenced in a study of blood T cells in healthy people across ages. It was with a sample-barcoded 5' primer and a J-beta primer mix that a second PCR of about 7 to 12 cycles was run. TCRdb reprocessed the 5' RACE reads via MiXCR and lists one record per CDR3 protein. This table has about 780,000 distinct CDR3 sequences, 20% to 30% appearing once. The data were also submitted as part of a second study, on T cells of mothers and their children.

Specimen: blood. The receptors here all came from a boy between 5 and 17 years old in good health.

This clonotype has only a few counts. The chain uses TRBV5-1 and TRBJ1-3, with D perhaps TRBD1 (5 bases). Per the germline V gene, CDR1 is SGHRS and CDR2 is YFSETQ. Trimming took off 4 bases at V and 1 base at J, with 24 bases between the two ends. The CDR3 contains 19 residues. The CDR3 is CASSRLGTSKRRSGNTIYF. The CDR3 region has the DNA TGCGCCAGCAGCCGCCTCGGGACCTCCAAAAGGCGTTCTGGAAACACCATATATTTT.

The V gene is TRBV5-1, the J gene TRBJ2-5, with D maybe TRBD2 (5 bases). V was pared by 3 bases and J by 7 bases, with 16 bases between. Germline V gene data show CDR1 as SGHRS and CDR2 as YFSETQ. The CDR3 consists of 14 residues. The DNA for the CDR3 is TGCGCCAGCAGCTCTGACCGAATTCGGGGGACCCAGTACTTC. Protein product: CASSSDRIRGTQYF.

The chain recombines TRBV2 with TRBJ2-5, with 9 nucleotides matching TRBD2. The end of the DNA aligns better with TRBJ2-7, so the J call may be wrong. Germline V lookup: CDR1 SNHLY, CDR2 FYNNEI. This CDR3 has 15 residues. The CDR3 sequence is CASSDSGGKTYEQYF. The CDR3 DNA is TGTGCCAGCAGTGATAGCGGGGGCAAAACCTACGAGCAGTACTTC.

This clonotype turned up a few times. The chain has TRBV6-2 or TRBV6-3 and TRBJ1-6, with D uncertain. The CDR3 has 11 amino acids. Germline loops: CDR1 MNHEY, CDR2 SVGEGT. The V end was cut by 2 bases, the J end by 16 bases, with 9 bases between. CDR3: CASSYDRVLHF. In DNA, the CDR3 is TGTGCCAGCAGTTACGATCGGGTTCTCCACTTT.

This clonotype turned up a few times. The gene calls are TRBV20-1 and TRBJ2-1; possible D gene TRBD2, 6 bases. CDR1 is DFQATT, CDR2 SNEGSKA, per germline (reference sequence). V lost 5 bases, J lost 8 bases, and 22 bases lay in between. The CDR3 runs 15 residues. DNA of the CDR3: TGCAGTGCTCCATCCAAACGGGACTTAAGGGATGAGCAGTTCTTC. Residues: CSAPSKRDLRDEQFF.

In its sample, this clonotype was seen a few times. This chain links TRBV20-1 with TRBJ2-3; 7 bases match TRBD2. In germline, CDR1 is DFQATT, CDR2 SNEGSKA (reference sequence). The junction had 13 bases not matched to a gene; V was cut back by 1 base and J by 3 bases. This CDR3 spans 17 amino acids. This chain's CDR3 is CSARAFRGGSTTDTQYF. DNA of the CDR3: TGCAGTGCTAGAGCTTTTCGGGGCGGGAGTACGACAGATACGCAGTATTTT.

The CDR3 coding sequence is TGTGCCAGCAGCCAACGGGGGGACTCCTACAATGAGCAGTTCTTC. It is translated as CASSQRGDSYNEQFF. This rearrangement joins TRBV3-1 to TRBJ2-1; 7 bases are shared with TRBD2. This CDR3 is built from 15 residues. Germline values: CDR1 LGHDT, CDR2 YNNKEL (reference sequence). The V gene end was trimmed by 2 bases and the J gene end by 0 bases; junction bases not matched to a gene: 1.

In its sample, this clonotype was seen a few times. The rearrangement links TRBV5-1 to TRBJ1-1, with no clear D. The CDR3 length is 15 residues. V lost 4 bases, J lost 3 bases, and 16 bases lay in between. In germline, CDR1 is SGHRS, CDR2 YFSETQ. CDR3 sequence: CASSPQASGYTEAFF. CDR3 coding DNA: TGCGCCAGCAGCCCCCAAGCGTCGGGCTACACTGAAGCTTTCTTT.

The chain uses TRBV18 and TRBJ1-2; no definite D call. The germline gives CDR1 KGHSH, CDR2 LQKENI. Trimming pared 2 bases from V and 2 bases from J, leaving 12 bases between. The CDR3 spans 15 residues. CDR3: CASSPSVADNYGYTF. CDR3 sequence (DNA): TGTGCCAGCTCACCATCCGTGGCCGACAACTATGGCTACACCTTC.